This T cell receptor beta chain emerged from a study of CD8 T cells in ankylosing spondylitis. Study-level points and caveats: A TCR beta motif of roughly 8 highly homologous variants appeared characteristic of ankylosing spondylitis blood.

The CDR3 contains 16 residues. Germline CDR1 is MRHNA and CDR2 is SNTAGT. The ends lost 4 bases at V and 2 bases at J; junction bases unmatched: 7. Ten or more counts support this clonotype. Antigen specificity is unknown. TCRdb reanalysed the 5' RACE reads using MiXCR and keeps one entry per CDR3 protein. The sample lists 200,000 to 250,000 distinct CDR3 sequences; about 7% were seen once. J is TRBJ2-1 and V is TRBV6-4; 8 bases map to TRBD1. The clonotype comes from a male donor with ankylosing spondylitis. The sequenced sample was blood, either unsorted or a sorted T cell fraction (not recorded which). In nucleotides, the CDR3 is TGTGCCAGCAGTGCCTCGGACAGGGTGACCTACAATGAGCAGTTCTTC. Translating gives CASSASDRVTYNEQFF.